The following is a TCR beta chain sequence with its context. Its antigen is currently unknown. The V gene lost 6 bases and the J gene lost 6 bases, with 18 bases spanning the gap. The CDR3 consists of 15 residues. CDR1 MNHEY and CDR2 SVGEGT come from the germline V gene. Clones were read by immunoSEQ multiplex PCR, and TCRdb kept only the in-frame ones, dropping some. The table lists around 80,000 clones, 85% to 95% of them singletons. Second doses that came at about 4 or about 12 weeks were put together. This entry is derived from a study of T cell responses to AZD1222 COVID-19 vaccine. Overall study findings and caveats: Dominant CD4 TCR responses targeted spike regions 160-218 and 743-854. Among the donors, most were white British and more were female, and clonal diversity was possibly underestimated.

The chain has TRBV6-2 or TRBV6-3 and TRBJ1-5; D is undetermined. The clonotype comes from an adult who received the AZD1222 COVID-19 vaccine. The sample in question was peripheral blood, obtained 28 days after the second AZD1222 dose. The CDR3: CASSSQDARVQPQHF. The CDR3 DNA reads as TGTGCCAGCAGCTCCCAGGACGCTCGCGTTCAGCCCCAGCATTTT.